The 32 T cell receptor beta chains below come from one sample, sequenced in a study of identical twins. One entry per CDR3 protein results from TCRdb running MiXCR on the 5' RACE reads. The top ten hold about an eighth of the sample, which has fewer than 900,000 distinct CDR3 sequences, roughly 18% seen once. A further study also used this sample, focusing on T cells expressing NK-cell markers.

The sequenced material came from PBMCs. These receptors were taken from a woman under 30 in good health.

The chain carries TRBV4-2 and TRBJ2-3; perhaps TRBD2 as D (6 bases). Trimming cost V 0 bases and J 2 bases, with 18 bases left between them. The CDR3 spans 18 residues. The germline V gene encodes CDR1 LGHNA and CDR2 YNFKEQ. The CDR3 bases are TGTGCCAGCAGCCAAGAGGGACCCCTCGGGGGAAACACAGATACGCAGTATTTT. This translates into CASSQEGPLGGNTDTQYF.

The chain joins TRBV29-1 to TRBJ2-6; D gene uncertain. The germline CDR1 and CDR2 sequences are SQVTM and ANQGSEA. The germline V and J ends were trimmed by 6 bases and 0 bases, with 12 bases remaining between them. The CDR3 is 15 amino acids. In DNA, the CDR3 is TGCAGCGTGGCCTTAGGATCCTCTGGGGCCAACGTCCTGACTTTC. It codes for CSVALGSSGANVLTF.

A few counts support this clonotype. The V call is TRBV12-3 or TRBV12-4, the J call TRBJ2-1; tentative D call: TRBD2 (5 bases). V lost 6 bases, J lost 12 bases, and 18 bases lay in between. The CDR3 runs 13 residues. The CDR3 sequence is CASSPKPSGRQFF. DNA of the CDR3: TGTGCCAGCAGCCCCAAACCTTCGGGGAGGCAGTTCTTC.

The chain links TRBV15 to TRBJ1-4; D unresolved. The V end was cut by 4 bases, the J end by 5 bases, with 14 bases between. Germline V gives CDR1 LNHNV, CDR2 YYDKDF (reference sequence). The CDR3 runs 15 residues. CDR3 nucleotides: TGTGCCACCAGCAACCAACTGGAATCGAATGAAAAACTGTTTTTT. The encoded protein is CATSNQLESNEKLFF.

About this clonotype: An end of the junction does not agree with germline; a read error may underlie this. CDR3 residues: CASSFREGTKYF. The CDR3 DNA is TGTGCCAGCAGCTTCAGGGAGGGGACCAAGTACTTC. The chain couples TRBV5-6 to TRBJ2-5, with TRBD2 matching 7 bases. Germline V gives CDR1 SGHDT, CDR2 YYEEEE. The CDR3 has 12 residues.

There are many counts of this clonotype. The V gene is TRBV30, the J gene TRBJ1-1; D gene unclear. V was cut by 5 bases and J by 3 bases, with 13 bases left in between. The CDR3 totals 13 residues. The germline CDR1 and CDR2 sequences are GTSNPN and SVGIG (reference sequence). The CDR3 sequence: CAWVRLGYTEAFF. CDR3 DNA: TGTGCCTGGGTGAGATTGGGTTACACTGAAGCTTTCTTT. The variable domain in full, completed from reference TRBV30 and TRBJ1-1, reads SQTIHQWPATLVQPVGSPLSLECTVEGTSNPNLYWYRQAAGRGLQLLFYSVGIGQISSEVPQNLSASRPQDRQFILSSKKLLLSDSGFYLCAWVRLGYTEAFFGQGTRLTVV.

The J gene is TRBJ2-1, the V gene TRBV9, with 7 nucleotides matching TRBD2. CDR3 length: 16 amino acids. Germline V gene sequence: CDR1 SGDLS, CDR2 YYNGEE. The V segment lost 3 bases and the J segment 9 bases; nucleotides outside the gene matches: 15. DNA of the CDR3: TGTGCCAGCAGCGACCGTAGGGGCGGGGGTGCCAGTGAGCAGTTCTTC. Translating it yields CASSDRRGGGASEQFF.

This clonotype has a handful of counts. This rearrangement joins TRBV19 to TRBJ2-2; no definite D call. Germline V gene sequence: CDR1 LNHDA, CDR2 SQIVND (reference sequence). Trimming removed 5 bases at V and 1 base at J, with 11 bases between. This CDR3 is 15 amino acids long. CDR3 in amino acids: CASSYKDLNTGELFF. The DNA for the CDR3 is TGTGCCAGTAGTTACAAGGACCTGAACACCGGGGAGCTGTTTTTT.

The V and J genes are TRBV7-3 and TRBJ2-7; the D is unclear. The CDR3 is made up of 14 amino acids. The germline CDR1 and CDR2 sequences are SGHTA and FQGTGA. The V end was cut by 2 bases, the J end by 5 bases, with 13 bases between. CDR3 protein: CASSLGLSADEQYF. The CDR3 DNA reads TGTGCCAGCAGCTTAGGGCTATCGGCCGACGAGCAGTACTTC.

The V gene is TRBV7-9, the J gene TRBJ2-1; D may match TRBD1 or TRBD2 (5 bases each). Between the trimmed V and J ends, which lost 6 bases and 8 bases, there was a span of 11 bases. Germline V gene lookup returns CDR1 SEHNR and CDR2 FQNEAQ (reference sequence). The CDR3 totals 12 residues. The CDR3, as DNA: TGTGCCAGCAGGAATCGGGGCTATGAGCAGTTCTTC. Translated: CASRNRGYEQFF.

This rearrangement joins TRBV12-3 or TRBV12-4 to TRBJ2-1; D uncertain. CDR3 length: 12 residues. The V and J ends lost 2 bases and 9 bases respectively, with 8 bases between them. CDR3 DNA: TGTGCCAGCAGTTTAACGGTCCTTGAGCAGTTCTTC. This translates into CASSLTVLEQFF.

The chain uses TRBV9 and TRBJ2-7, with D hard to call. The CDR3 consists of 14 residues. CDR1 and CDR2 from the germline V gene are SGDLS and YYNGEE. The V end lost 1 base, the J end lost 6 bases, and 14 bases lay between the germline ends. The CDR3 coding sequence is TGTGCCAGCAGCGTATCTGGGATGGGTTCCGAGCAGTACTTC. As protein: CASSVSGMGSEQYF.

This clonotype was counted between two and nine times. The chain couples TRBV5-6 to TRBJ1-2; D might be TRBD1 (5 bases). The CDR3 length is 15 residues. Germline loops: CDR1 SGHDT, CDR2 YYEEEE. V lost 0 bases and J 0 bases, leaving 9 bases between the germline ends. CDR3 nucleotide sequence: TGTGCCAGCAGCTTGGAAGGGGTCCCTAACTATGGCTACACCTTC. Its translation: CASSLEGVPNYGYTF.

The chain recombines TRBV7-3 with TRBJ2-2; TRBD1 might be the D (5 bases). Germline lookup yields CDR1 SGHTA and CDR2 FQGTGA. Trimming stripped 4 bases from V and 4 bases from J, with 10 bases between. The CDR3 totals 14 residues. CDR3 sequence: CASSSQGFTGELFF. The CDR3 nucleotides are TGTGCCAGCAGCTCCCAGGGTTTCACCGGGGAGCTGTTTTTT.

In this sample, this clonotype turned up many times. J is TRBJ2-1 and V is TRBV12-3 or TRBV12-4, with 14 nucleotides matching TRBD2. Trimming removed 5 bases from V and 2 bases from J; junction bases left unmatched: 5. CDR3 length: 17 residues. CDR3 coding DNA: TGTGCCAGCAGTCTCGGACTAGCGGGGGGAGCCTACAATGAGCAGTTCTTC. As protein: CASSLGLAGGAYNEQFF.

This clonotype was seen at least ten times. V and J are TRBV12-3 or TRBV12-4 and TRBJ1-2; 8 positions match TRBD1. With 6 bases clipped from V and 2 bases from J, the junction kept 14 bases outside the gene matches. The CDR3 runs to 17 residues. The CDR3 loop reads CASSRRMGQAENYGYTF. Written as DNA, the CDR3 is TGTGCCAGCAGCCGCAGAATGGGACAGGCGGAGAACTATGGCTACACCTTC.

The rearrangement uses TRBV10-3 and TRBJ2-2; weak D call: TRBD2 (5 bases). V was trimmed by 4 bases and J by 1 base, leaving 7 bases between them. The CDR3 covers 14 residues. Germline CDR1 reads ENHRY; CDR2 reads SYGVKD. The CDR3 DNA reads TGTGCCATCAGTGCAGAGGGGAACACCGGGGAGCTGTTTTTT. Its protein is CAISAEGNTGELFF.

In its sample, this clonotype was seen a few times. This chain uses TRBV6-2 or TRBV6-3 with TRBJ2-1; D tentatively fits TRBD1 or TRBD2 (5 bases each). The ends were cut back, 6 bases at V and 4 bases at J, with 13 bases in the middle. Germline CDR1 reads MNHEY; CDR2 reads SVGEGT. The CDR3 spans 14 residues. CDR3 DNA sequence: TGTGCCAGCAGCACCCGGGACCCGTACAATGAGCAGTTCTTC. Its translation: CASSTRDPYNEQFF.

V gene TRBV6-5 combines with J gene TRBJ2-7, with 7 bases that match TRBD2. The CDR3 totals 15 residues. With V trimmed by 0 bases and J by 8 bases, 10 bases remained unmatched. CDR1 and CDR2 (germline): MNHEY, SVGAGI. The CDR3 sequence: CASSYSSTAGAQQYF. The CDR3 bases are TGTGCCAGCAGTTACTCATCCACCGCGGGAGCCCAGCAGTACTTC.

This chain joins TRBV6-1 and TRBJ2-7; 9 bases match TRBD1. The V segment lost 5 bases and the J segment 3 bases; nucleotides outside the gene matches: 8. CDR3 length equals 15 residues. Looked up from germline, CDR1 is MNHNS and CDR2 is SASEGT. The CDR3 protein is CASSRAGTGIYEQYF. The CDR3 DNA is TGTGCCAGCAGTCGTGCCGGGACAGGGATCTACGAGCAGTACTTC.

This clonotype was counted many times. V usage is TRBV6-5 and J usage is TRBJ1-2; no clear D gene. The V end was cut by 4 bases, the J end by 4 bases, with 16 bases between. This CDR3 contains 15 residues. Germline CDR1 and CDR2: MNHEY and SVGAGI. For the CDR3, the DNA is TGTGCCAGCAGTTTTAACTCGGCAGAGATCTATGGCTACACCTTC. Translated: CASSFNSAEIYGYTF.

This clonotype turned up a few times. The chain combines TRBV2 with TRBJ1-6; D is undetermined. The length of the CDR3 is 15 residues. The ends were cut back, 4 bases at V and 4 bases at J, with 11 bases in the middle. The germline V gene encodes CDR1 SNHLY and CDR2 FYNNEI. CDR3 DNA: TGTGCCAGCAGTGCCCCCACGCAGTATAATTCACCCCTCCACTTT. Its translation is CASSAPTQYNSPLHF.

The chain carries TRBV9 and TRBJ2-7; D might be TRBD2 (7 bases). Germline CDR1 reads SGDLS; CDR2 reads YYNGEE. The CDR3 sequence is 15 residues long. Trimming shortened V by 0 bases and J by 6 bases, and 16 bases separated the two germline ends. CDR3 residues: CASSVVGGPGSEQYF. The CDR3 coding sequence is TGTGCCAGCAGCGTAGTCGGGGGGCCCGGATCCGAGCAGTACTTC.

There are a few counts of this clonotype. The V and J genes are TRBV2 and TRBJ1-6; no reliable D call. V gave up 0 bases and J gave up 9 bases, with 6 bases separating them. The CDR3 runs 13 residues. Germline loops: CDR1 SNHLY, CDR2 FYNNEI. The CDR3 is CASSEASVSPLHF. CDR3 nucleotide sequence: TGTGCCAGCAGTGAAGCGTCGGTTTCACCCCTCCACTTT.

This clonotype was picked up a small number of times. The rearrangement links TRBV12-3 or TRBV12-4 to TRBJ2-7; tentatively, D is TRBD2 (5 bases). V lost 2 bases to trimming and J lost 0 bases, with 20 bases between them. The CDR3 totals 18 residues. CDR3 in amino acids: CASSLPPGRGLRSYEQYF. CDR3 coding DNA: TGTGCCAGCAGTTTACCCCCAGGTAGAGGGTTGCGCTCCTACGAGCAGTACTTC.

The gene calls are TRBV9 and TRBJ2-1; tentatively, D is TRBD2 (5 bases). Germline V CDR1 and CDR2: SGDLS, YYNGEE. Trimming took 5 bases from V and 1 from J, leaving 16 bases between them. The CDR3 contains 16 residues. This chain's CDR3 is CASSHTGFASYNEQFF. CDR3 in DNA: TGTGCCAGCAGTCATACGGGGTTCGCGTCCTACAATGAGCAGTTCTTC.

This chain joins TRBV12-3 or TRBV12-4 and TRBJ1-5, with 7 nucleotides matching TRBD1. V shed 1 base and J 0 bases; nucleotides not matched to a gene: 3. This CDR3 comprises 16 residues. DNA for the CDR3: TGTGCCAGCAGTTTAGGGGGACAGCATAGCAATCAGCCCCAGCATTTT. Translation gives CASSLGGQHSNQPQHF.

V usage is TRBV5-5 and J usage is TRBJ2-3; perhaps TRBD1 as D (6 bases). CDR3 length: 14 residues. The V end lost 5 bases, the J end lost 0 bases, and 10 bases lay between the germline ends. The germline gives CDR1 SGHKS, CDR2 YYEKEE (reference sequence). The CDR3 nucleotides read TGTGCCAGCAGAATTCAGGGGAGCACAGATACGCAGTATTTT. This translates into CASRIQGSTDTQYF.

The CDR3 protein is CASNQPTGGYTQYF. In DNA form, the CDR3 reads TGTGCCAGCAATCAACCAACAGGGGGCTACACGCAGTATTTT. The V and J genes are TRBV6-2 or TRBV6-3 and TRBJ2-3; 9 bases line up with TRBD1. Germline values: CDR1 MNHEY, CDR2 SVGEGT. Trimming cost V 7 bases and J 9 bases; bases outside gene matches: 11. The CDR3 consists of 14 residues.

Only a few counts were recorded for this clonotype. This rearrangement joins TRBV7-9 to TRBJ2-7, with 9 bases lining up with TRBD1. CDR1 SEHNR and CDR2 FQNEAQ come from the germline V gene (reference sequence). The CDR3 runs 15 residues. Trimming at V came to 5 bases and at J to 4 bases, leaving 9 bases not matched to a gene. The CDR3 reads CASSHPDRGLYEQYF. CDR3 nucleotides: TGTGCCAGCAGCCATCCGGACAGGGGCCTGTACGAGCAGTACTTC.

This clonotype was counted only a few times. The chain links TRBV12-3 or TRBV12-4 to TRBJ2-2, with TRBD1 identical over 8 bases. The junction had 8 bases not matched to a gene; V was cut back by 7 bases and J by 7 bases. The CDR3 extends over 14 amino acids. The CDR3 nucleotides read TGTGCCAGCACCCCGCAGGGGGCGGGCGGGGAGCTGTTTTTT. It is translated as CASTPQGAGGELFF.

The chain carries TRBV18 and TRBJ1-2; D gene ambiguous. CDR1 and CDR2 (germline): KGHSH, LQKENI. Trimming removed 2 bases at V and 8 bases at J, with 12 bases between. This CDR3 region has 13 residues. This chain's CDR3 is CASSPAGKEGYTF. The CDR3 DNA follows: TGTGCCAGCTCACCAGCGGGGAAGGAAGGCTACACCTTC.